Each of the 24 T cell receptor beta chains below was sequenced from the same sample in a study of identifying expanded T cells in peripheral blood. The table came from immunoSEQ multiplex PCR; TCRdb's copy has only in-frame clones and leaves some out. The sample lists around 100,000 clones; 87% were seen once. The sample was blood. The receptors were gathered from a person aged 18 to 75 in good health.

V and J are TRBV15 and TRBJ1-2; D gene ambiguous. CDR1 and CDR2 from the germline V gene are LNHNV and YYDKDF (reference sequence). The germline V and J ends were trimmed by 1 base and 11 bases, with 17 bases remaining between them. CDR3 length equals 14 residues. DNA for the CDR3: TGTGCCACCAGCAGAGGGTCCCGAATGGTCGGGTACACCTTC. This sequence encodes CATSRGSRMVGYTF.

The chain links TRBV30 to TRBJ1-1; D call uncertain. Trimming took off 0 bases at V and 2 bases at J, with 4 bases between the two ends. CDR1 is GTSNPN, CDR2 SVGIG, per germline (reference sequence). CDR3 length: 12 amino acids. The CDR3 protein is CAWSVDNTEAFF. DNA for the CDR3: TGTGCCTGGAGTGTCGATAACACTGAAGCTTTCTTT.

The V call is TRBV29-1, the J call TRBJ2-3, with 12 bases identical to TRBD2. The CDR3 runs 16 residues. The germline gives CDR1 SQVTM, CDR2 ANQGSEA. V was clipped by 2 bases and J by 5 bases; unmatched bases: 8. This CDR3 reads CSVESPSGGAIDTQYF. The CDR3 bases are TGCAGCGTTGAATCCCCTAGCGGGGGGGCAATAGATACGCAGTATTTT.

V gene TRBV7-9 combines with J gene TRBJ2-5; D perhaps matches TRBD2 (6 bases). CDR1 and CDR2 (germline): SEHNR, FQNEAQ (reference sequence). This CDR3 spans 14 amino acids. V lost 5 bases, J lost 0 bases, and 10 bases lay in between. The CDR3 here is CASSLTSYQETQYF. The CDR3 coding sequence is TGTGCCAGCAGCCTCACTAGCTACCAAGAGACCCAGTACTTC.

This clone was counted once. The chain links TRBV2 to TRBJ1-5, with TRBD1 identical over 8 bases. CDR1 is SNHLY and CDR2 is FYNNEI in the germline V gene. This CDR3 contains 14 residues. V trimming: 6 bases; J trimming: 14 bases; junction bases outside the gene matches: 15. CDR3 nucleotide sequence: TGTGCCAGCAGGGGGGACAGGTCTTCGGTTTGGAAGCATTTT. Its translation: CASRGDRSSVWKHF.

The gene calls are TRBV4-3 and TRBJ2-5, with TRBD2 matching over 7 bases. The germline gives CDR1 LGHNA, CDR2 YSLEER. The CDR3 totals 16 residues. Trimming cost V 1 base and J 5 bases; bases outside gene matches: 10. CDR3 residues: CASSQVLYTRGETQYF. DNA for the CDR3: TGCGCCAGCAGCCAAGTATTATACACGCGGGGGGAGACCCAGTACTTC.

The V call is TRBV7-9, the J call TRBJ1-2; a weak D match, TRBD1 (5 bases). Between the trimmed V and J ends, which lost 5 bases and 4 bases, there was a span of 11 bases. Germline-derived CDR1 and CDR2 are SEHNR and FQNEAQ (reference sequence). This CDR3 comprises 13 residues. CDR3 amino acids: CASSLGTRYGYTF. Written as DNA, the CDR3 is TGTGCCAGCAGCCTAGGGACGCGCTATGGCTACACCTTC.

DNA of the CDR3: TGTGCCATCAGTGAGCGGGGTTCCACAGATACGCAGTATTTT. The encoded protein is CAISERGSTDTQYF. The V call is TRBV10-3, the J call TRBJ2-3, with D possibly matching TRBD2 (5 bases). This CDR3 is built from 14 residues. In germline, CDR1 is ENHRY, CDR2 SYGVKD. V was shortened by 2 bases and J by 2 bases, with 8 bases between the two germline ends.

This chain links TRBV11-1 with TRBJ2-1, with a weak D call TRBD1 (5 bases). From germline, CDR1 is SGHAT and CDR2 FQDESV (reference sequence). The length of the CDR3 is 13 residues. V lost 5 bases and J 9 bases, leaving 14 bases between the germline ends. The CDR3 here is CASSRSRGPEQFF. CDR3 DNA: TGTGCCAGCAGCCGTTCTAGGGGTCCTGAGCAGTTCTTC.

V gene TRBV5-6 combines with J gene TRBJ2-5, with a weak D call TRBD2 (6 bases). Trimming removed 3 bases at V and 1 base at J, with 10 bases between. The CDR3 loop spans 14 amino acids. CDR1 is SGHDT and CDR2 is YYEEEE in the germline V gene. CDR3 DNA sequence: TGTGCCAGCAGCTCTTCAGCGGGCCAAGAGACCCAGTACTTC. Translating gives CASSSSAGQETQYF.

The chain links TRBV5-1 to TRBJ2-7; no firm D call. The CDR3 extends over 14 amino acids. The germline CDR1 and CDR2 sequences are SGHRS and YFSETQ. Trimming stripped 0 bases from V and 0 bases from J, with 7 bases between. The CDR3 nucleotides are TGCGCCAGCAGCTTGGAGGGCACCTCCTACGAGCAGTACTTC. It yields the protein CASSLEGTSYEQYF.

V is TRBV4-3 and J is TRBJ2-1; TRBD2 matches 11 bases. The junction had 6 bases not matched to a gene; V was cut back by 1 base and J by 1 base. CDR3 length: 18 amino acids. Germline CDR1 reads LGHNA; CDR2 reads YSLEER. The CDR3 sequence: CASSQVAGGLSSYNEQFF. As DNA, the CDR3 is TGCGCCAGCAGCCAAGTAGCGGGGGGGCTCAGTTCCTACAATGAGCAGTTCTTC.

The J gene is TRBJ2-3, the V gene TRBV6-5; D gene ambiguous. Germline CDR1 is MNHEY and CDR2 is SVGAGI. With 3 bases removed from V and 6 bases from J, the gap between germline ends came to 16 bases. The CDR3 loop spans 15 amino acids. The CDR3 spells CASSYMRMLPDTQYF. DNA for the CDR3: TGTGCCAGCAGTTATATGCGAATGCTACCCGATACGCAGTATTTT.

The chain carries TRBV4-3 and TRBJ2-7; D unresolved. Germline V gene lookup returns CDR1 LGHNA and CDR2 YSLEER. Trimming pared 2 bases from V and 0 bases from J, leaving 11 bases between. This CDR3 spans 15 amino acids. CDR3 sequence (DNA): TGCGCCAGCAGCCAACAGGAGTGGGGCTCCTACGAGCAGTACTTC. Translation gives CASSQQEWGSYEQYF.

This clone occurred a few times. The J gene is TRBJ1-5, the V gene TRBV7-9, with TRBD1 matching over 8 bases. V lost 5 bases and J lost 6; bases outside the gene matches: 3. The CDR3 loop spans 13 amino acids. CDR1 and CDR2 (germline): SEHNR, FQNEAQ (reference sequence). The CDR3 sequence: CASSVTGGQPQHF. CDR3 DNA sequence: TGTGCCAGCAGCGTAACAGGGGGTCAGCCCCAGCATTTT.

The chain joins TRBV20-1 to TRBJ1-6; TRBD1 might be the D (5 bases). Per germline, CDR1 DFQATT and CDR2 SNEGSKA (reference sequence). This CDR3 contains 11 residues. V was cut by 5 bases and J by 10 bases, with 9 bases left in between. CDR3 sequence (DNA): TGCAGTGCTGGGGGGGGATCACCCCTCCACTTT. Translating it yields CSAGGGSPLHF.

The chain combines TRBV6-5 with TRBJ1-2, with 8 nucleotides matching TRBD1. The germline V gene has CDR1 MNHEY and CDR2 SVGAGI. The CDR3 is made up of 15 amino acids. Trimming removed 0 bases from V and 4 bases from J; junction bases left unmatched: 4. The CDR3: CASSYSGTGSYGYTF. The CDR3, as DNA: TGTGCCAGCAGTTACTCTGGGACAGGCTCCTATGGCTACACCTTC.

This chain connects TRBV4-2 to TRBJ2-5; TRBD1 matches at 7 bases. The CDR3 spans 15 residues. Germline V gene lookup returns CDR1 LGHNA and CDR2 YNFKEQ. V gave up 2 bases and J gave up 5 bases; unmatched junction bases: 8. CDR3 bases: TGTGCCAGCAGCCAACAGGGGGATTTGGCGGAGACCCAGTACTTC. Its translation is CASSQQGDLAETQYF.

The gene calls are TRBV6-6 and TRBJ1-2; D may be TRBD1 (6 bases). V was trimmed by 0 bases and J by 0 bases, leaving 8 bases between them. The germline V gene has CDR1 MNHNY and CDR2 SVGAGI (reference sequence). This CDR3 is 15 amino acids long. The CDR3 sequence: CASSYSGQTNYGYTF. As DNA, the CDR3 is TGTGCCAGCAGTTACTCAGGACAGACTAACTATGGCTACACCTTC.

This rearrangement joins TRBV11-2 to TRBJ2-7; TRBD2 might be the D (6 bases). There are 16 residues in the CDR3. Trimming took 1 base from V and 3 from J, leaving 16 bases between them. From germline, CDR1 is SGHAT and CDR2 FQNNGV. As DNA, the CDR3 is TGTGCCAGCAGCTTAGGCCGGGGGTCCCCCTACTACGAGCAGTACTTC. Translation: CASSLGRGSPYYEQYF.

There are a few counts of this clone. This chain connects TRBV5-4 to TRBJ1-6, with 8 nucleotides matching TRBD1. Trimming at V came to 4 bases and at J to 10 bases, leaving 7 bases not matched to a gene. Per germline, CDR1 SGHNT and CDR2 YYREEE (reference sequence). The CDR3 has 14 amino acids. The CDR3 spells CASSPGQGWSPLHF. The CDR3 nucleotides are TGTGCCAGCAGCCCCGGACAGGGATGGTCACCCCTCCACTTT.

This clone was counted a single time. The chain couples TRBV11-2 to TRBJ1-2; no firm D call. Germline lookup yields CDR1 SGHAT and CDR2 FQNNGV. This CDR3 region has 12 residues. Trimming took off 1 base at V and 10 bases at J, with 10 bases between the two ends. CDR3 nucleotide sequence: TGTGCCAGCAGCTTAGGGTTGGAGGACTACACCTTC. As protein: CASSLGLEDYTF.

V and J are TRBV6-5 and TRBJ1-2; TRBD1 is a possible D gene (5 bases). The length of the CDR3 is 13 residues. The ends were cut back, 6 bases at V and 4 bases at J, with 12 bases in the middle. Germline CDR1 MNHEY, CDR2 SVGAGI. CDR3 nucleotide sequence: TGTGCCAGCAGAGACAGCACCTCCTATGGCTACACCTTC. It codes for CASRDSTSYGYTF.

V is TRBV29-1 and J is TRBJ2-5, with no clear D. Germline lookup yields CDR1 SQVTM and CDR2 ANQGSEA. The length of the CDR3 is 9 residues. Deletions cut 4 bases from V and 5 bases from J, with 2 bases between. CDR3 in DNA: TGCAGCGTTGGCGAGACCCAGTACTTC. This translates into CSVGETQYF.